This T cell receptor (beta chain) was captured in a study of CD8 T cells in ankylosing spondylitis. Losses at the gene ends were 5 bases for V and 3 bases for J; bases not matched to a gene: 9. The CDR3 is made up of 15 amino acids. Per germline, CDR1 SGHTA and CDR2 FQGNSA. Regarding the study as a whole: About 8 highly homologous variants made up a TCR beta motif, and this motif appeared characteristic of ankylosing spondylitis blood. Existing reports had already noted some motif variants in reactive arthritis synovial fluid and blood. Disease-associated clones were CD8+ and fairly uncommon in peripheral blood. The clones that were linked to disease were reported to be significantly enriched in matched synovial fluid samples from ankylosing spondylitis patients.

To note about this clonotype: The antigen remains undetermined.

A quantitative 5'-RACE method, one with molecular barcodes, was used to make TCR beta libraries. MiXCR was run by TCRdb on the 5' RACE reads, yielding one entry per CDR3 protein. The sample has about 540,000 distinct CDR3 sequences, about 13% seen once. This receptor was taken from a male donor with ankylosing spondylitis. The rearrangement links TRBV7-2 to TRBJ1-2, with 7 positions matching TRBD1. Specimen: blood, either unsorted or a sorted T cell fraction (not recorded which). CDR3: CASSPDRVGHYGYTF. The DNA of the CDR3 is TGTGCCAGCAGCCCCGACAGGGTAGGGCACTATGGCTACACCTTC.